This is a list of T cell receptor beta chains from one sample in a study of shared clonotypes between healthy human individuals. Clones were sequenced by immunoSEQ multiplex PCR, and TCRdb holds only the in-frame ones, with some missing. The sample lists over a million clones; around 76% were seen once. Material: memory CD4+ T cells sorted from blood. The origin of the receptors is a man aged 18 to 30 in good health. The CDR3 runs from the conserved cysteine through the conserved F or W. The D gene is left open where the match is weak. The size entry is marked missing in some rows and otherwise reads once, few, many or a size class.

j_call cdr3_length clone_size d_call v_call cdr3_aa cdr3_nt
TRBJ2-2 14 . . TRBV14 CASGQRANTGELFF TGTGCCAGCGGCCAGCGGGCGAACACCGGGGAGCTGTTTTTT
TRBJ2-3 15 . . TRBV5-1 CASSFGATSTDTQYF TGCGCCAGCAGCTTCGGGGCAACTAGCACAGATACGCAGTATTTT
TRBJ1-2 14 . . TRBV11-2 CASSAGRHNYGYTF TGTGCCAGCAGCGCGGGGAGACATAACTATGGCTACACCTTC
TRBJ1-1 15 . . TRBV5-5 CASSLRAGMNTEAFF TGTGCCAGCAGCTTGAGGGCAGGCATGAACACTGAAGCTTTCTTT
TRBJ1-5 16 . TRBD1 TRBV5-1 CASSLTGTDSNQPQHF TGCGCCAGCAGCTTGACCGGGACAGATAGCAATCAGCCCCAGCATTTT
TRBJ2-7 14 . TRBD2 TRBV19 CASSMGGGSYEQYF TGTGCCAGTAGTATGGGCGGGGGCTCCTACGAGCAGTACTTC
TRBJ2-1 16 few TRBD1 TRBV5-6 CASSPSDRGHDNEQFF TGTGCCAGCAGCCCATCGGACAGGGGGCATGACAATGAGCAGTTCTTC
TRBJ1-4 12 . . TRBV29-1 CSAGQGEGKLFF TGCAGCGCTGGGCAGGGAGAGGGAAAACTGTTTTTT
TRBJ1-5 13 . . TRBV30 CAWSVGHSQPQHF TGTGCCTGGAGTGTTGGACATTCTCAGCCCCAGCATTTT
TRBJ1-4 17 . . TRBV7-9 CASSSLMTRGINEKLFF TGTGCCAGCAGCTCACTAATGACCCGGGGGATTAATGAAAAACTGTTTTTT
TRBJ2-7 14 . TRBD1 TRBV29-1 CSVAGQAASYEQYF TGCAGCGTAGCAGGACAGGCCGCCTCCTACGAGCAGTACTTC
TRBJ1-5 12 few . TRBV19 CASSPQGQPQHF TGTGCCAGTAGTCCCCAGGGTCAGCCCCAGCATTTT
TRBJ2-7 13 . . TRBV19 CASSKDYLLEQYF TGTGCCAGTAGTAAAGACTATCTCCTCGAGCAGTACTTC
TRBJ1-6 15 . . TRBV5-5 CASSLSGANNSPLHF TGTGCCAGCAGCTTGTCGGGGGCCAATAATTCACCCCTCCACTTT
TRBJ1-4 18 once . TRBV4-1 CASSQLVTGSRANEKLFF TGCGCCAGCAGCCAACTCGTCACAGGGAGCCGGGCTAATGAAAAACTGTTTTTT
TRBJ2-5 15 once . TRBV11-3 CASSLDGTPQETQYF TGTGCCAGCAGCTTAGATGGGACTCCGCAGGAGACCCAGTACTTC
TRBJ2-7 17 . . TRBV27 CASSRAYGTSSSYEQYF TGTGCCAGCAGTCGTGCCTACGGGACATCGAGCTCCTACGAGCAGTACTTC
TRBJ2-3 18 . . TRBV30 CAWSVLRGTAKSTDTQYF TGTGCCTGGAGTGTACTGCGGGGAACCGCCAAGAGCACAGATACGCAGTATTTT
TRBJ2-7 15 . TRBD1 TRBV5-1 CASSRGTVYSYEQYF TGCGCCAGCAGCAGGGGGACAGTATACTCCTACGAGCAGTACTTC
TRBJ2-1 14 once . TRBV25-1 CASSEAGRYNEQFF TGTGCCAGCAGTGAAGCGGGAAGGTACAATGAGCAGTTCTTC
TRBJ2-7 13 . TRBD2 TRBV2 CASKGGGAYEQYF TGTGCCAGCAAGGGCGGGGGGGCATACGAGCAGTACTTC
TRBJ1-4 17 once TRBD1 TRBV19 CASSPAGVRGPREKLFF TGTGCCAGTAGTCCTGCAGGTGTAAGGGGGCCGAGGGAAAAACTGTTTTTT
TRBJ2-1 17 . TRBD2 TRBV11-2 CASSFKVTSGIFNEQFF TGTGCCAGCAGCTTTAAGGTCACTAGCGGGATTTTCAATGAGCAGTTCTTC